This T cell receptor (beta chain) was recorded in a study of T cell responses to AZD1222 COVID-19 vaccine. Study-level findings and limits: Clonal diversity was possibly underestimated; the donors were predominantly white British and more often female. There were vaccine-associated CD4 TCRs across spike, dominant at 160-218 and 743-854. Sampled repertoires all dated from after the peak T cell response.

Trimming removed 5 bases from V and 4 bases from J, with 11 bases in between. The CDR3 extends over 14 amino acids. Per germline, CDR1 SGHNT and CDR2 YENEEA. With regard to this clone: The antigen is unknown.

Repertoires were generated with immunoSEQ multiplex PCR, while TCRdb's copy carries only in-frame clones and drops some. The sample has tens of thousands of clones, 88% seen once; the top ten hold approximately 14%. Second-dose intervals of approximately 4 or approximately 12 weeks were pooled. This sample comprised peripheral blood, obtained 28 days after the second AZD1222 dose. The TCR comes from an adult who received the AZD1222 COVID-19 vaccine. The chain links TRBV11-3 to TRBJ2-2; perhaps TRBD2 as D (6 bases). CDR3 region: CASSAAGLTGELFF. Written as DNA, the CDR3 is TGTGCCAGCAGCGCAGCGGGCCTCACCGGGGAGCTGTTTTTT. The full variable domain, its missing parts supplied by reference TRBV11-3 and TRBJ2-2, is EAGVVQSPRYKIIEKKQPVAFWCNPISGHNTLYWYLQNLGQGPELLIRYENEEAVDDSQLPKDRFSAERLKGVDSTLKIQPAELGDSAVYLCASSAAGLTGELFFGEGSRLTVL.